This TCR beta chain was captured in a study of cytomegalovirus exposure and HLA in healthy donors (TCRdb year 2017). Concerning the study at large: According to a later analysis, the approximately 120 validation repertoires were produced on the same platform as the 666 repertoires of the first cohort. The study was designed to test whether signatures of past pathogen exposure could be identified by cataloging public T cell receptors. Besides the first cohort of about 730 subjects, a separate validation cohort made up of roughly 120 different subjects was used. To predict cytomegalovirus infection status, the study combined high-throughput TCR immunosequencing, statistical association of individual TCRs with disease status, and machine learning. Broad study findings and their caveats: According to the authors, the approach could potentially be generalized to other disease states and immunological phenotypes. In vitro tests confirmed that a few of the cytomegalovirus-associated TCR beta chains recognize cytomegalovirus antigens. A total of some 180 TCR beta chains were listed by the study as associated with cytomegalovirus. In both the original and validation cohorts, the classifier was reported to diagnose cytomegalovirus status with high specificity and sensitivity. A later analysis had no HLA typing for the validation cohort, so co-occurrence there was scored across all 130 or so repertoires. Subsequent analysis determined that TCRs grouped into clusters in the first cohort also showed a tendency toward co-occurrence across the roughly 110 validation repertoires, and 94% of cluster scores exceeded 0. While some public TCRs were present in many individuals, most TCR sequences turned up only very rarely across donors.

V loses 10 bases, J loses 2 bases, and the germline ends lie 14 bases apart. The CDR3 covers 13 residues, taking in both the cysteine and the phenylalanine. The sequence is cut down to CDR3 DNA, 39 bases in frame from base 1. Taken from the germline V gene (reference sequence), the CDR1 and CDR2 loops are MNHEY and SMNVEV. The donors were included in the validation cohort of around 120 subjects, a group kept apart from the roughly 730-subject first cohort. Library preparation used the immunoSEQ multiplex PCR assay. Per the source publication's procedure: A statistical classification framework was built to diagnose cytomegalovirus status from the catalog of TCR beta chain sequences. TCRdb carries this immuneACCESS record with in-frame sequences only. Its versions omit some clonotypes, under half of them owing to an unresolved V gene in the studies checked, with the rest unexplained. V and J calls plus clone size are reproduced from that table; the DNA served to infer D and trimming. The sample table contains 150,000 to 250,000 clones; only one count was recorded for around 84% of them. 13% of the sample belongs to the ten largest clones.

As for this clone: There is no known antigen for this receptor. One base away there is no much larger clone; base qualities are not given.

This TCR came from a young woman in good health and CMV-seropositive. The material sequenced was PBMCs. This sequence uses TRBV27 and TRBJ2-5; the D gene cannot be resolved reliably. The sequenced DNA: TGTGCCACCATGGGCCCTATACAAGAGACCCAGTACTTC. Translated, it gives CATMGPIQETQYF.